This T cell receptor beta chain was captured by sequencing in a study of blood T cell repertoires in COVID-19. Study-wide background: Some COVID-19 samples were acute and others convalescent; all came from the United States, Italy and Spain.

V dropped 4 bases and J dropped 5; count of bases not matched to a gene: 3. This CDR3 is 14 amino acids long. CDR1 is ENHRY and CDR2 is SYGVKD in the germline V gene. The count of this clone is one. Sequencing was performed with immunoSEQ multiplex PCR; in TCRdb, only in-frame clones are kept and a portion is missing. The profile shows roughly 370,000 clones, approximately 87% of them singletons. Categorization into cohorts depended on clinical history that participants reported. The sequence came from a woman between 45 and 65 years old who had recovered from COVID-19. The chain has TRBV10-3 and TRBJ2-5; 11 nucleotides match TRBD2. The sample consisted of PBMCs or T cells enriched from blood (not recorded which). The CDR3: CAISGTSGGETQYF. CDR3 nucleotide sequence: TGTGCCATCAGTGGTACTAGCGGGGGCGAGACCCAGTACTTC.